This T cell receptor beta chain was identified during a study of identical twins. Germline V gene sequence: CDR1 SGHDT, CDR2 YYEEEE. This CDR3 is 12 amino acids long. Trimming removed 8 bases at V and 7 bases at J, with 12 bases between. Through template switching, a universal primer site was introduced, and the cDNA contained unique molecular identifiers. A single record per CDR3 protein comes from TCRdb applying MiXCR to the 5' RACE reads. The sample holds around 250,000 distinct CDR3 sequences, approximately 7.1% seen once. These sequences were also reported in another study, on T cells expressing NK-cell markers.

The chain links TRBV5-6 to TRBJ2-2, with D uncertain. Sequenced sample: CD8+ T cells sorted from blood. This TCR came from a woman younger than 30 in good health. The chain's CDR3 is CARSPRRGELFF. In DNA, the CDR3 is TGTGCCAGGAGCCCTCGGCGCGGGGAGCTGTTTTTT.